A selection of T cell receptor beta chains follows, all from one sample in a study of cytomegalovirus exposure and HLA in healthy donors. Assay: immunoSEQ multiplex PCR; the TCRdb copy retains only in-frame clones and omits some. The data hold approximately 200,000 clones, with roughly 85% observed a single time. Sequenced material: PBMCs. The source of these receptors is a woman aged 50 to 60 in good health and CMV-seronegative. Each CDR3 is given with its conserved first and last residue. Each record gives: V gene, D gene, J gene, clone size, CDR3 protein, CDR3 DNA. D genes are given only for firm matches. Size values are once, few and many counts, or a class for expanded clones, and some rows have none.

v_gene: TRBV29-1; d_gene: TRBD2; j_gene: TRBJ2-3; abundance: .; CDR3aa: CSVDTSDTFDTQYF; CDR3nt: TGCAGCGTCGACACTAGCGACACCTTCGATACGCAGTATTTT
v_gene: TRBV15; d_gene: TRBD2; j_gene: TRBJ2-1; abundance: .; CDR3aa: CATRSQASGRPNYNEQFF; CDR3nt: TGTGCCACCAGGTCGCAGGCTAGCGGGAGGCCCAACTACAATGAGCAGTTCTTC
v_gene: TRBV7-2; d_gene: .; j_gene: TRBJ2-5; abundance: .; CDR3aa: CASSSQGTETQYF; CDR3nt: TGTGCCAGCAGCTCCCAGGGTACGGAGACCCAGTACTTC
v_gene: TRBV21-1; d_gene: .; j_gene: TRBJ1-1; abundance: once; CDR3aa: CASSKGQGARDTEAFF; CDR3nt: TGTGCCAGCAGCAAAGGACAGGGGGCGAGGGACACTGAAGCTTTCTTT
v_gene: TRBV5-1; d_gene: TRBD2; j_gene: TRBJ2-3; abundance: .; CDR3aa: CASSPGLAGGPSTDTQYF; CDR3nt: TGCGCCAGCAGCCCTGGACTAGCGGGAGGGCCTTCCACAGATACGCAGTATTTT
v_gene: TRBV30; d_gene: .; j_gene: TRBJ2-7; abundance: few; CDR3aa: CAWSVGVYEQYF; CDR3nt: TGTGCCTGGAGTGTGGGAGTTTACGAGCAGTACTTC
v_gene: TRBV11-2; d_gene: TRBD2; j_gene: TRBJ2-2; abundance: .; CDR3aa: CASSLGPSGRAPGELFF; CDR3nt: TGTGCCAGCAGCTTAGGCCCTAGCGGGAGGGCCCCCGGGGAGCTGTTTTTT
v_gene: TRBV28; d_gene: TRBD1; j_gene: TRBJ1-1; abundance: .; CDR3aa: CASSPEGQGRRTEAFF; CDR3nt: TGTGCCAGCAGCCCTGAAGGACAGGGGAGGAGGACTGAAGCTTTCTTT
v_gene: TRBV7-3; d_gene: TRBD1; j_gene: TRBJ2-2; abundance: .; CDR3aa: CASSTRQGAGELFF; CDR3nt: TGTGCCAGCAGCACCAGACAGGGGGCCGGGGAGCTGTTTTTT
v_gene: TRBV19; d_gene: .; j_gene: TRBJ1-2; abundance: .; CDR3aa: CASSSPGGPEDGYTF; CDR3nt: TGTGCCAGTAGCTCCCCGGGGGGCCCGGAGGATGGCTACACCTTC
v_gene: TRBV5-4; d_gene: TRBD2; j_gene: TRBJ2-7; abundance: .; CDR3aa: CASSSYIAGPVDEQYF; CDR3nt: TGTGCCAGCAGCTCTTACATAGCGGGGCCCGTGGACGAGCAGTACTTC
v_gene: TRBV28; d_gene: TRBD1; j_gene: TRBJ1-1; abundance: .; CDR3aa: CASSFPQGVKTEAFF; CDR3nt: TGTGCCAGCAGTTTCCCACAGGGGGTTAAGACTGAAGCTTTCTTT
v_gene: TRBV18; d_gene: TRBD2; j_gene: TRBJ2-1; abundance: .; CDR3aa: CASSPPTSGSAYEQFF; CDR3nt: TGTGCCAGCTCACCACCGACTAGCGGGAGCGCTTATGAGCAGTTCTTC
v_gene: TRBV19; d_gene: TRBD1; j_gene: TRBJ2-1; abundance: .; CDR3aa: CATRTGTGGVGDEQFF; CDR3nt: TGTGCCACCCGAACCGGGACAGGGGGCGTGGGTGATGAGCAGTTCTTC
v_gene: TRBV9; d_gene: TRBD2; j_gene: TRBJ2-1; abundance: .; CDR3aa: CASSVALAGLNNEQFF; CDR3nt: TGTGCCAGCAGCGTAGCGTTAGCGGGGTTAAACAATGAGCAGTTCTTC
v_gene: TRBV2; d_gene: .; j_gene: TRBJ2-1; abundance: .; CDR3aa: CASTVRANNEQFF; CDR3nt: TGTGCCAGCACGGTGCGGGCCAACAATGAGCAGTTCTTC
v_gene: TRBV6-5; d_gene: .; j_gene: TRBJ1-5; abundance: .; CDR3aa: CASRTGGSQPQHF; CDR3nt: TGTGCCAGCAGGACGGGGGGGAGCCAGCCCCAGCATTTT
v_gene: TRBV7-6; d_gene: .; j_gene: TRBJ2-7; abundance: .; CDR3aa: CASSLVLGQQHF; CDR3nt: TGTGCCAGCAGCTTAGTATTGGGCCAGCAACACTTC
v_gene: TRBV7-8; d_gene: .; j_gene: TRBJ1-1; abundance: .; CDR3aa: CASSLEGGLTEAFF; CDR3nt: TGTGCCAGCAGCTTAGAAGGGGGTTTGACTGAAGCTTTCTTT
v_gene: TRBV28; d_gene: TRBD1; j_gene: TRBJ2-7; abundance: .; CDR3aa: CASSFPRGQGVHEQYF; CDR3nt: TGTGCCAGCAGTTTCCCGCGGGGACAGGGTGTTCACGAGCAGTACTTC
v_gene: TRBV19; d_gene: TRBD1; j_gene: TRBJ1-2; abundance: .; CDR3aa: CASSIPAGTAGYTF; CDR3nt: TGTGCCAGTAGTATTCCCGCCGGGACAGCTGGCTACACCTTC
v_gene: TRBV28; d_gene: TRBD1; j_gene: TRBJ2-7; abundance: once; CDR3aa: CASTPGQGAYEQYF; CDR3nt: TGTGCCAGCACCCCGGGACAGGGGGCTTACGAGCAGTACTTC
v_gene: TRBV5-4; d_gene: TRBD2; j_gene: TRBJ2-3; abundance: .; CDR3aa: CASSLGRASGRTDTQYF; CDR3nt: TGTGCCAGCAGCTTGGGGCGGGCTAGCGGGAGGACAGATACGCAGTATTTT
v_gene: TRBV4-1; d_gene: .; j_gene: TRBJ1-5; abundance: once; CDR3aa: CASSLFSGDQPQHF; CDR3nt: TGCGCCAGCAGCCTCTTCTCGGGGGATCAGCCCCAGCATTTT
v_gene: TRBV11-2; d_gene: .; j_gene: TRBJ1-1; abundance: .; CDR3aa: CASSLRIEDTEAFF; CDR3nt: TGTGCCAGCAGCTTAAGGATAGAGGACACTGAAGCTTTCTTT
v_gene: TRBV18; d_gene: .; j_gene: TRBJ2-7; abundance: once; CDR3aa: CASSPALSGEQYF; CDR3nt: TGTGCCAGCTCACCAGCTCTAAGTGGCGAGCAGTACTTC
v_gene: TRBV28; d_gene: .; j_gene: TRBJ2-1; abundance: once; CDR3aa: CASNRQWSYNEQFF; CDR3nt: TGTGCCAGCAATCGACAGTGGTCCTACAATGAGCAGTTCTTC
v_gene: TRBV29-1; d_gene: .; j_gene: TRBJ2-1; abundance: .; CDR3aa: CSHTQGWNEQFF; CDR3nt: TGCAGCCATACCCAGGGCTGGAATGAGCAGTTCTTC
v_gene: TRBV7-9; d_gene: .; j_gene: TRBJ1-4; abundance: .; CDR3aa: CASSPRVF; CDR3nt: TGTGCCAGCAGCCCTCGGGTCTTT
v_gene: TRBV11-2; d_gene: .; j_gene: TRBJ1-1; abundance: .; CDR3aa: CASSPGVNTEAFF; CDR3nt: TGTGCCAGCAGCCCGGGTGTTAACACTGAAGCTTTCTTT
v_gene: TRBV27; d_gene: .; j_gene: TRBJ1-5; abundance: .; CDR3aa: CASSPRGLSNQPQHF; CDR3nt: TGTGCCAGCAGTCCCAGGGGTTTGAGCAATCAGCCCCAGCATTTT
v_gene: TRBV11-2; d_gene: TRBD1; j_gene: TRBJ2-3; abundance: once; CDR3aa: CASTRRGPTDTQYF; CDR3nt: TGTGCCAGCACCCGCAGGGGGCCCACAGATACGCAGTATTTT
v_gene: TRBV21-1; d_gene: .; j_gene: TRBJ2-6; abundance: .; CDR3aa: CASSTVRRRGANVLTF; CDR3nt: TGTGCCAGCAGCACCGTCAGGAGGAGAGGGGCCAACGTCCTGACTTTC
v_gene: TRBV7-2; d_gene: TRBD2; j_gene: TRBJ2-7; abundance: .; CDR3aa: CASSFRSGRIDEQYF; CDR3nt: TGTGCCAGCAGCTTCCGTAGCGGGAGAATCGACGAGCAGTACTTC